This is a list of T cell receptor beta chains from one sample in a study of cytomegalovirus exposure and HLA in healthy donors. Profiling relied on immunoSEQ multiplex PCR, and the TCRdb table lists in-frame clones only, not all of them. The data show under 200,000 clones, 68% seen once. Sequencing was done on a sample of PBMCs. These receptors were collected from a man over 45 in good health and CMV-seronegative. The CDR3 runs from the conserved cysteine through the conserved F or W. The D gene is left open where the match is weak. Clone size is not always given. Where it is, it says once, few, many or a class for expanded clones.

clone_size j_call v_call d_call cdr3_aa cdr3_nt
- TRBJ1-6 TRBV12-2 - CASRLDAGTGRSPLHF TGTGCAAGTCGCTTAGATGCCGGGACAGGGAGATCACCCCTCCACTTT
few TRBJ1-1 TRBV28 - CASSQTQNTEAFF TGTGCCAGCAGTCAGACACAGAACACTGAAGCTTTCTTT
- TRBJ1-3 TRBV29-1 - CSVGSAGNTIYF TGCAGCGTTGGTTCCGCTGGAAACACCATATATTTT
- TRBJ1-6 TRBV6-1 TRBD1 CASSTGQGGSPLHF TGTGCCAGCAGCACGGGACAGGGAGGCTCACCCCTCCACTTT
- TRBJ1-5 TRBV7-2 TRBD1 CASSLTSRGDQPQHF TGTGCCAGCAGCTTAACTTCCAGGGGGGATCAGCCCCAGCATTTT
- TRBJ2-7 TRBV18 TRBD1 CASSPGQGDEQYF TGTGCCAGCTCACCGGGACAGGGGGACGAGCAGTACTTC
- TRBJ1-4 TRBV29-1 TRBD1 CSVEGQGAQKLFF TGCAGCGTTGAAGGACAGGGGGCGCAGAAACTGTTTTTT
- TRBJ2-5 TRBV7-2 TRBD2 CASSSLAGGWETQYF TGTGCCAGCAGCTCCCTAGCGGGGGGTTGGGAGACCCAGTACTTC
- TRBJ1-1 TRBV19 - CASTAGRYTEAFF TGTGCCAGTACCGCGGGGCGGTACACTGAAGCTTTCTTT
- TRBJ1-3 TRBV10-3 - CATRQGLVSGNTIYF TGTGCCACCCGCCAGGGGCTCGTCTCTGGAAACACCATATATTTT
- TRBJ2-2 TRBV19 TRBD2 CASRVAGGKGELFF TGTGCCAGTAGGGTAGCGGGGGGAAAGGGGGAGCTGTTTTTT
- TRBJ1-4 TRBV27 TRBD1 CASRQGPFEKLFF TGTGCCAGCAGACAGGGGCCTTTTGAAAAACTGTTTTTT
few TRBJ1-6 TRBV9 - CASSVDGQSSRTLHF TGTGCCAGCAGCGTAGACGGACAGTCATCAAGGACCCTCCACTTT
- TRBJ1-2 TRBV5-4 - CASSSAGVKNYGYTF TGTGCCAGCAGCTCCGCAGGGGTCAAGAACTATGGCTACACCTTC
- TRBJ2-1 TRBV27 TRBD2 CASSLGTSGQTYNEQFF TGTGCCAGCAGTTTAGGGACTAGCGGGCAAACCTACAATGAGCAGTTCTTC
- TRBJ1-6 TRBV6-5 - CASSSNFNSPLHF TGTGCCAGCAGTTCTAATTTCAATTCACCCCTCCACTTT
- TRBJ1-6 TRBV28 - CASSSGGVTNNSPLHF TGTGCCAGCAGTTCCGGGGGGGTTACCAATAATTCACCCCTCCACTTT
few TRBJ1-4 TRBV28 - CASDNRSEKLFF TGTGCCAGCGATAACAGGTCTGAAAAACTGTTTTTT
once TRBJ2-7 TRBV27 TRBD1 CASSAPGQGVYEQYF TGTGCCAGCAGCGCCCCGGGGCAGGGGGTGTACGAGCAGTACTTC
many TRBJ1-1 TRBV15 TRBD1 CATSRTNRGRTEAFF TGTGCCACCAGCAGAACCAACAGGGGTCGGACTGAAGCTTTCTTT
- TRBJ1-5 TRBV25-1 - CACSVLNRNQPQHF TGTGCCTGCAGTGTTCTTAATCGCAATCAGCCCCAGCATTTT
- TRBJ1-1 TRBV27 - CASSLSRLNTEAFF TGTGCCAGCAGTTTAAGCCGGTTGAACACTGAAGCTTTCTTT
- TRBJ2-1 TRBV5-4 TRBD1 CASRLDRAPDEQFF TGTGCCAGCCGACTGGACAGGGCTCCCGATGAGCAGTTCTTC
- TRBJ1-1 TRBV6-5 - CASSYWSLNTEAFF TGTGCCAGCAGTTACTGGAGCCTGAACACTGAAGCTTTCTTT
- TRBJ2-7 TRBV27 TRBD1 CASRHLGQVYEQYF TGTGCCAGCAGGCACCTCGGACAGGTCTACGAGCAGTACTTC
- TRBJ2-1 TRBV6-1 TRBD1 CASSEFMTGGYNEQFF TGTGCCAGCAGTGAATTTATGACAGGGGGGTACAATGAGCAGTTCTTC